This TCR beta chain came from a study of blood T cell repertoires in COVID-19. Turning to the study itself: Sites in the United States, Italy and Spain provided acute and convalescent COVID-19 samples. T cells, B-cell-depleted T cells, or PBMCs provided the cDNA or gDNA that served as material.

CDR1 SGHNT and CDR2 YYREEE come from the germline V gene (reference sequence). The CDR3 has 16 amino acids. V dropped 4 bases and J dropped 2 bases, with 17 bases sitting between them. Authors' processing steps: By means of reference gene primer amplification, nucleated cell counts were estimated. Sequencing was performed with immunoSEQ multiplex PCR; in TCRdb, only in-frame clones are kept and a portion is missing. The V and J calls and clone size were taken over from that table, and D and trimming were inferred from the DNA. This table holds about 440,000 clones, approximately 90% found once. This chain links TRBV5-4 with TRBJ2-3; perhaps TRBD2 as D (6 bases). The TCR was taken from a woman younger than 45 with acute or convalescent COVID-19. Material for sequencing was peripheral blood. The CDR3 here is CASSVKTSPITDTQYF. The CDR3 DNA follows: TGTGCCAGCAGCGTAAAGACTAGTCCTATCACAGATACGCAGTATTTT. The variable domain in full, completed from reference TRBV5-4 and TRBJ2-3, reads ETGVTQSPTHLIKTRGQQVTLRCSSQSGHNTVSWYQQALGQGPQFIFQYYREEENGRGNFPPRFSGLQFPNYSSELNVNALELDDSALYLCASSVKTSPITDTQYFGPGTRLTVL.